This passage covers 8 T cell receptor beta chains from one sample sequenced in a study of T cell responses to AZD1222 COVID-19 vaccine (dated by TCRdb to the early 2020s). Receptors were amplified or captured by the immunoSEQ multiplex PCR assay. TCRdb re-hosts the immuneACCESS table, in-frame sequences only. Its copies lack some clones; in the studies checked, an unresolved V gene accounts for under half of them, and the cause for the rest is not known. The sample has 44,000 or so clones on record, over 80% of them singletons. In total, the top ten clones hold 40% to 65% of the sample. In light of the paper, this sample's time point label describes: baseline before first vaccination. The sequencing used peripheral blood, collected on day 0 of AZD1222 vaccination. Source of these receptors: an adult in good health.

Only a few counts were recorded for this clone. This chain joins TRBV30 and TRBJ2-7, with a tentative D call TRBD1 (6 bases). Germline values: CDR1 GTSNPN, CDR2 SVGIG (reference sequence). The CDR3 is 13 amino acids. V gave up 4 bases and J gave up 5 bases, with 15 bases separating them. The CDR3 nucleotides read TGTGCCTGGAACCGGGACATTCGAAACGAGCAGTACTTC. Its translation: CAWNRDIRNEQYF.

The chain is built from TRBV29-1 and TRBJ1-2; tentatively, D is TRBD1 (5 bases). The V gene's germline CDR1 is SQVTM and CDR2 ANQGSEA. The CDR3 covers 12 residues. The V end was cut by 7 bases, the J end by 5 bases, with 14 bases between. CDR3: CSASGGYYGYTF. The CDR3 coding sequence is TGCAGCGCAAGTGGGGGGTATTATGGCTACACCTTC.

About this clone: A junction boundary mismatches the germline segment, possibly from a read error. CDR3 in DNA: TGTGCCAGCAGCTTAGGGGGGACAGGTAGCTTC. It yields the protein CASSLGGTGSF. The genes are TRBV7-2 and TRBJ1-2; 8 nucleotides align to TRBD1. CDR3 size: 11 residues. CDR1 SGHTA and CDR2 FQGNSA come from the germline V gene.

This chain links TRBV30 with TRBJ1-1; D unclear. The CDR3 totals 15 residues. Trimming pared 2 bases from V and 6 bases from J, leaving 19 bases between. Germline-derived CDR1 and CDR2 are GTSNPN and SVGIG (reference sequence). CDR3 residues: CAWSLPSDGLPEAFF. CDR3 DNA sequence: TGTGCCTGGAGTCTCCCCAGCGATGGCCTCCCTGAAGCTTTCTTT.

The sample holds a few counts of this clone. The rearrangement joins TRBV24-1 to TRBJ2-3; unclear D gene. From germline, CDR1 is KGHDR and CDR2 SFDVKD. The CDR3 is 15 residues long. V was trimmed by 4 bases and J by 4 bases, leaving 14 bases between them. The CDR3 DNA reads TGTGCCACCAGTGACCCGGGCCTATATGCAGATACGCAGTATTTT. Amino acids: CATSDPGLYADTQYF.

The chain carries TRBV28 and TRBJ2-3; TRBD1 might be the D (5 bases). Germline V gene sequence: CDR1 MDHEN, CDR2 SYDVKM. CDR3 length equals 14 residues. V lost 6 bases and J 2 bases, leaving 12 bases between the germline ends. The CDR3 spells CASSQDRFTDTQYF. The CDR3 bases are TGTGCCAGCAGCCAAGACAGATTCACAGATACGCAGTATTTT.

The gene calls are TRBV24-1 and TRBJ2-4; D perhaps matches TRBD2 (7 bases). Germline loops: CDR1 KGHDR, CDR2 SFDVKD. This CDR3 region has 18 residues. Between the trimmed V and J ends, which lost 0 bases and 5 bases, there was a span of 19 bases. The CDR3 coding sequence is TGTGCCACCAGTGATTTGAGGGGGGAGGGCGCTCCGCAAAACATTCAGTACTTC. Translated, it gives CATSDLRGEGAPQNIQYF.

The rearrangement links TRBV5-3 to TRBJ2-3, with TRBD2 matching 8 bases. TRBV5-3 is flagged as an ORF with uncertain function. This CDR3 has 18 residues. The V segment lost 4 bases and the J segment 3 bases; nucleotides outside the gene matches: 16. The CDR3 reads CARSRLWRGALWTDTQYF. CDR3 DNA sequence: TGTGCCAGAAGCCGGCTTTGGCGGGGGGCCTTATGGACAGATACGCAGTATTTT.